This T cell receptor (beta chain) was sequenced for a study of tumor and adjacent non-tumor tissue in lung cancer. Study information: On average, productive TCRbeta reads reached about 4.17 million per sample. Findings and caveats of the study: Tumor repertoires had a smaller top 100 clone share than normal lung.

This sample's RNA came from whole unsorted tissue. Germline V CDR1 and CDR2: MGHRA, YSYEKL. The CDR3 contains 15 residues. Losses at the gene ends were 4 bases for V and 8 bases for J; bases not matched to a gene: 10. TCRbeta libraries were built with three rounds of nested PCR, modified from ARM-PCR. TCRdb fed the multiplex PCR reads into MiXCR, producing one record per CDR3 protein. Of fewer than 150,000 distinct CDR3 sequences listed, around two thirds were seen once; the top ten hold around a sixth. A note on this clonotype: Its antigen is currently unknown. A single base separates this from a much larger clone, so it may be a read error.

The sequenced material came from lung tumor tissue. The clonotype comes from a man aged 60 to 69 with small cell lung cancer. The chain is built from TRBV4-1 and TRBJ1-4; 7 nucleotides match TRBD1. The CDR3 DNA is TGCGCCAGCAGCCTAGATACAGGGGCCGGGGAAAAACTGTTTTTT. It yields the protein CASSLDTGAGEKLFF.